The subject of this entry is one T cell receptor (beta chain). This entry belongs to a study of T cells in Graves' hyperthyroidism and ophthalmopathy. Amplified TCR beta CDR3 regions came from RNA transcripts. Primed by the HTBI set, a first-round RT-PCR was run on the TCR CDR3. TCRdb redid the calling of the multiplex PCR reads with MiXCR, one entry per CDR3 protein. This repertoire shows some 270,000 distinct CDR3 sequences, almost 25% found once; its top ten account for 35% to 40%. CDR1 and CDR2 (germline): LNHDA, SQIVND (reference sequence). V lost 5 bases and J 3 bases, leaving 7 bases between the germline ends. The CDR3 has 13 residues.

V and J are TRBV19 and TRBJ2-2, with a weak D call TRBD2 (5 bases). What was sequenced was blood. The clonotype was recovered from a woman aged 40-49 years with Graves' ophthalmopathy. The CDR3 DNA follows: TGTGCCAGTAGTTGGCGGGACACCGGGGAGCTGTTTTTT. Translating it yields CASSWRDTGELFF.